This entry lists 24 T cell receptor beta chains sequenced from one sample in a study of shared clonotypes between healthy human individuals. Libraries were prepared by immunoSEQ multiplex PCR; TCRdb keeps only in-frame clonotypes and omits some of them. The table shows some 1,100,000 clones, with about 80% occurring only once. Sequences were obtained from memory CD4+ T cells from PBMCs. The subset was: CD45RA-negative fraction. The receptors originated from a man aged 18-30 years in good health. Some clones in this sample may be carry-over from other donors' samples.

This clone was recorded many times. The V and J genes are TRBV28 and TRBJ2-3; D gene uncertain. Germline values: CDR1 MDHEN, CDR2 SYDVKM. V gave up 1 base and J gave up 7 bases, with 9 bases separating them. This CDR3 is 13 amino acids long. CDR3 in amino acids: CASSLSVGYTQYF. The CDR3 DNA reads TGTGCCAGCAGTTTATCGGTCGGTTATACGCAGTATTTT.

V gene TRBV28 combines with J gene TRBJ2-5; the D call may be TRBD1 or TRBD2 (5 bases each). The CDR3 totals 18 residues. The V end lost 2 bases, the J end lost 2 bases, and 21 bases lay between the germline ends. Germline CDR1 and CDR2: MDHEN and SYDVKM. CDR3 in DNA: TGTGCCAGCAGTTTAAGGCGCCACCCCGGGGCCCTTCAAGAGACCCAGTACTTC. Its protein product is CASSLRRHPGALQETQYF.

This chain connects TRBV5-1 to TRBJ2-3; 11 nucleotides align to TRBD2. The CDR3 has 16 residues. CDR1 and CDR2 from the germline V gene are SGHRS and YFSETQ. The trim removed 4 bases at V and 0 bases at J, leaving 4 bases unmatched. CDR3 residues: CASSRGLAASTDTQYF. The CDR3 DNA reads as TGCGCCAGCAGCAGGGGACTAGCGGCTAGCACAGATACGCAGTATTTT.

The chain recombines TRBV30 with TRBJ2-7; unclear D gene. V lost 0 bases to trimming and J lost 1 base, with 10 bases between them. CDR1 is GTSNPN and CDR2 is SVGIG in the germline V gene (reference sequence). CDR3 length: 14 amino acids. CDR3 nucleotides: TGTGCCTGGAGTGTGATTGTTGGGTCCTACGAGCAGTACTTC. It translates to CAWSVIVGSYEQYF. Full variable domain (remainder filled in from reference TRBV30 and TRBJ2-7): SQTIHQWPATLVQPVGSPLSLECTVEGTSNPNLYWYRQAAGRGLQLLFYSVGIGQISSEVPQNLSASRPQDRQFILSSKKLLLSDSGFYLCAWSVIVGSYEQYFGPGTRLTVT.

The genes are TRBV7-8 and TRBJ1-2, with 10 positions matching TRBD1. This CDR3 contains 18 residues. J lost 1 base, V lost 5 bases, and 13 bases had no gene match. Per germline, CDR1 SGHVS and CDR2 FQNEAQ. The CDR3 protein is CASSPTWDRGRLNYGYTF. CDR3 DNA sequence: TGTGCCAGCAGCCCAACGTGGGACAGGGGCCGGCTTAACTATGGCTACACCTTC.

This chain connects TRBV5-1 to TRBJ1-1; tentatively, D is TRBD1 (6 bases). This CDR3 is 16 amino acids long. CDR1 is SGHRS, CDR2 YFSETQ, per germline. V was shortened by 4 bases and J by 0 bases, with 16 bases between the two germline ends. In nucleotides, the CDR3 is TGCGCCAGCAGCCCCGGCGGAGGGACAATGAACACTGAAGCTTTCTTT. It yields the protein CASSPGGGTMNTEAFF. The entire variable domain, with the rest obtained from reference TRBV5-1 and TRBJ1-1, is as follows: KAGVTQTPRYLIKTRGQQVTLSCSPISGHRSVSWYQQTPGQGLQFLFEYFSETQRNKGNFPGRFSGRQFSNSRSEMNVSTLELGDSALYLCASSPGGGTMNTEAFFGQGTRLTVV.

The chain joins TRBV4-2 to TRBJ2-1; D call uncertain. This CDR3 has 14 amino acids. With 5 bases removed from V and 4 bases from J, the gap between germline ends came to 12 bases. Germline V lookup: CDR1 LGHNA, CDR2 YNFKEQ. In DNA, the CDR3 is TGTGCCAGCAGCTCCAACGACCAGTACAATGAGCAGTTCTTC. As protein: CASSSNDQYNEQFF.

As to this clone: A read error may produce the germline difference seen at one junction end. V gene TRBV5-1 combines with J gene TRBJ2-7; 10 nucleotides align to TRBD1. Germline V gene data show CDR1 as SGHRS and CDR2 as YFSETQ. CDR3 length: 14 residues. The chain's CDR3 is CASSLGTGDDEQYF. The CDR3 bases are TGCGCCAGCAGTTTGGGGACAGGGGACGACGAGCAGTACTTC.

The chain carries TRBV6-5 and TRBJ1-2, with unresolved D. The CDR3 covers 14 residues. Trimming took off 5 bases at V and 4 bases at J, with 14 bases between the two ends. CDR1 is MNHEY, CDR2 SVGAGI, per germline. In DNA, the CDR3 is TGTGCCAGCAGTGAAACCGGGCTCATCTATGGCTACACCTTC. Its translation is CASSETGLIYGYTF.

The CDR3 DNA reads as TGTGCCAGCAGTGACAATTCTGGACCGAGGGTCCCTGGGGCCAACGTCCTGACTTTC. This encodes CASSDNSGPRVPGANVLTF. The chain has TRBV2 and TRBJ2-6; possibly TRBD2 for D (5 bases). There are 19 residues in the CDR3. In germline, CDR1 is SNHLY, CDR2 FYNNEI. The V end lost 3 bases, the J end lost 2 bases, and 20 bases lay between the germline ends.

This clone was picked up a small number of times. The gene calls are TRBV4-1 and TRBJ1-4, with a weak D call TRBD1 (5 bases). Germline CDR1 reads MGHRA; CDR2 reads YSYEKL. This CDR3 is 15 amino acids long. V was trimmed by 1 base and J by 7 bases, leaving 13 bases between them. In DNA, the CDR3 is TGCGCCAGCAGCCAAGTAGGCGGGGACGGTGAAAAACTGTTTTTT. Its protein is CASSQVGGDGEKLFF.

As DNA, the CDR3 is TGTGCCAGCAGTTCCCCAGGACTAGACATTGAAGCTTTCTTT. Translating gives CASSSPGLDIEAFF. The rearrangement uses TRBV28 and TRBJ1-1; unclear D gene. The CDR3 extends over 14 amino acids. Germline V gene lookup returns CDR1 MDHEN and CDR2 SYDVKM. V shed 4 bases and J shed 7 bases, with 16 bases lying between them.

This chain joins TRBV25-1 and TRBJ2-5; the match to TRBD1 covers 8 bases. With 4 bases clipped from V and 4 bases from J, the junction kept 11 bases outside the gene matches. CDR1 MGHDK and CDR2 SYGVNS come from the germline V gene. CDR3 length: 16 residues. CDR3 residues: CASSVVGQGVLETQYF. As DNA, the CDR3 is TGTGCCAGCAGTGTAGTAGGACAGGGTGTTCTAGAGACCCAGTACTTC.

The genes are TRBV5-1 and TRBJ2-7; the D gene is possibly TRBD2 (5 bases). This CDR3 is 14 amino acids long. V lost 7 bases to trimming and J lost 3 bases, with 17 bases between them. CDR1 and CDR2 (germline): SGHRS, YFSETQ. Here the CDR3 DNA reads TGCGCCAGCCAGTCTACGGGCGGAGGCTACGAGCAGTACTTC. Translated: CASQSTGGGYEQYF.

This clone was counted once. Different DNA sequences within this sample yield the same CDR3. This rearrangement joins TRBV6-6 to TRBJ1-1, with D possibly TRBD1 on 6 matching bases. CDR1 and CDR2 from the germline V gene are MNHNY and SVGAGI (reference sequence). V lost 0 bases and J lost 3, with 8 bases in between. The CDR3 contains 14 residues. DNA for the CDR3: TGTGCCAGCAGTTACTCGAGGGGGGACACTGAAGCTTTCTTT. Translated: CASSYSRGDTEAFF.

The DNA for the CDR3 is TGTGCCAGCAAGGCACAGATTTATGGCTACACCTTC. Its translation: CASKAQIYGYTF. The chain carries TRBV2 and TRBJ1-2; no reliable D call. Between the trimmed V and J ends, which lost 7 bases and 5 bases, there was a span of 11 bases. The CDR3 totals 12 residues. Germline assignment: CDR1 SNHLY and CDR2 FYNNEI.

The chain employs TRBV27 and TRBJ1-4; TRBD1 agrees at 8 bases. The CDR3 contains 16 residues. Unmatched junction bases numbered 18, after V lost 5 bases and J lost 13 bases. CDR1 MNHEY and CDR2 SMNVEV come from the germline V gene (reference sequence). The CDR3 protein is CASSPSPGQGGGGLFF. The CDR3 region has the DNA TGTGCCAGCAGTCCCTCCCCTGGACAGGGAGGAGGTGGACTGTTTTTT.

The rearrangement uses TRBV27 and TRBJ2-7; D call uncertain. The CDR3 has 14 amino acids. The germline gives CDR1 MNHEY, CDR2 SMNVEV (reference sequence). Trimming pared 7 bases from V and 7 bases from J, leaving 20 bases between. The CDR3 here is CASMRPGWGLEQYF. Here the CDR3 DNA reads TGTGCCAGCATGCGACCCGGCTGGGGTTTAGAGCAGTACTTC.

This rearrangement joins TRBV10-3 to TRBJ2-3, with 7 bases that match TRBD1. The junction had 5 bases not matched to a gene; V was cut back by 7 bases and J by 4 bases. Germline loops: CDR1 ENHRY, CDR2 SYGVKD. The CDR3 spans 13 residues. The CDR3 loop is CAITQTGADTQYF. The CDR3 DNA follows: TGTGCCATCACCCAAACAGGGGCAGATACGCAGTATTTT.

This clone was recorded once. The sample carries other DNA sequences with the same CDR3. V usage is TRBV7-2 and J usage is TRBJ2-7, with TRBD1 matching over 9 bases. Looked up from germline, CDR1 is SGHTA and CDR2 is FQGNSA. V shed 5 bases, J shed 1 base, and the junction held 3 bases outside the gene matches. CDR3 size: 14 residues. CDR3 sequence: CASSQGQGSYEQYF. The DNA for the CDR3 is TGTGCCAGCAGCCAGGGACAGGGATCCTACGAGCAGTACTTC.

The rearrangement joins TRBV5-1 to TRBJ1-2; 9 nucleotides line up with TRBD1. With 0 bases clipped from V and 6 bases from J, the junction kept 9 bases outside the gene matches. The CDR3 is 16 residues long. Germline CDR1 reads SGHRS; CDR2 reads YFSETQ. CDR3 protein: CASSLASGQGKNGYTF. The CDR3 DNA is TGCGCCAGCAGCTTGGCCTCGGGACAGGGTAAGAATGGCTACACCTTC.

The CDR3 loop reads CASSVDGMNTGELFF. DNA for the CDR3: TGTGCCAGCAGCGTAGATGGGATGAACACCGGGGAGCTGTTTTTT. The V call is TRBV9, the J call TRBJ2-2, with D unclear. CDR3 length: 15 amino acids. The germline V and J ends were trimmed by 0 bases and 1 base, with 7 bases remaining between them. Germline CDR1 reads SGDLS; CDR2 reads YYNGEE.

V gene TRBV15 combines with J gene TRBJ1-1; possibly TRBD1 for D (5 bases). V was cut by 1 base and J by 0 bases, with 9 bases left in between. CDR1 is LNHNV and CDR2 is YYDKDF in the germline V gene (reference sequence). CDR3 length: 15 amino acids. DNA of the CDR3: TGTGCCACCAGCAGAGGAGGGGACCTGAACACTGAAGCTTTCTTT. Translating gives CATSRGGDLNTEAFF.

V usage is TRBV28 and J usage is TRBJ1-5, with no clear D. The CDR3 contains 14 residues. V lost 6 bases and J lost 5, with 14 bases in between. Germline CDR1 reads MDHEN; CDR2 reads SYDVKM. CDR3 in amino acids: CASRRSGPHQPQHF. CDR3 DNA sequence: TGTGCCAGCAGGAGAAGTGGCCCACATCAGCCCCAGCATTTT.